These T cell receptor beta chains were read from a single sample in a study of blood T cell repertoires in COVID-19. Clones were read by immunoSEQ multiplex PCR, and TCRdb kept only the in-frame ones, dropping some. The data hold fewer than 350,000 clones, with 80% to 90% observed a single time. The sample was PBMCs or T cells enriched from blood (not recorded which). Receptors originate from a man aged 25-40 years who had recovered from COVID-19. Each CDR3 is given with its conserved first and last residue. D genes are given only for firm matches. Part of the rows lack a size; the others show once, few, many or a class for expanded clones.

clone_size	d_call	v_call	j_call	cdr3_nt	cdr3_aa
-	TRBD1	TRBV5-4	TRBJ1-2	TGTGCCAGCAGCTTACAGGGGCAGGATGGCTACACCTTC	CASSLQGQDGYTF
few	-	TRBV27	TRBJ1-1	TGTGCCAGCAGTTTACAACATAGGACAGTGACGAACACTGAAGCTTTCTTT	CASSLQHRTVTNTEAFF
-	TRBD1	TRBV4-2	TRBJ2-5	TGTGCCAGCAGCCAAGATATCCCGGGACAGGGTCGTGAGATCCAGTACTTC	CASSQDIPGQGREIQYF
-	TRBD1	TRBV6-5	TRBJ2-7	TGTGCCAGCAGAAACCCCTCGGGACAGCACTACGAGCAGTACTTC	CASRNPSGQHYEQYF
-	-	TRBV4-2	TRBJ2-7	TGTGCCAGCAGCCAAAGGACTTCCTCCTACGAGCAGTACTTC	CASSQRTSSYEQYF
-	-	TRBV5-1	TRBJ1-3	TGCGCCAGCAGCTTGGACAGTTCGAACACCATATATTTT	CASSLDSSNTIYF
-	TRBD1	TRBV27	TRBJ2-7	TGTGCCAGCAGTATCTCCGGGACAGGGATGGGGGAGCAGTACTTC	CASSISGTGMGEQYF
-	TRBD1	TRBV9	TRBJ2-3	TGTGCCAGCAGTGACATGGGACAGGGAACCATGGATACGCAGTATTTT	CASSDMGQGTMDTQYF
once	-	TRBV29-1	TRBJ1-2	TGCAGCGTGGCAGCGGGGAATTGGGGTGGCTACACCTTC	CSVAAGNWGGYTF
few	TRBD1	TRBV5-1	TRBJ1-1	TGCGCCAGCAACACAGGGGGCCTGAACACTGAAGCTTTCTTT	CASNTGGLNTEAFF
-	TRBD2	TRBV7-3	TRBJ2-3	TGTGCCAGCAGCCTCACACCCCGGACTAGCGGGGGGTACACAGATACGCAGTATTTT	CASSLTPRTSGGYTDTQYF
-	-	TRBV2	TRBJ2-1	TGTGCCAGCACCACAGGCGGTGAGCAGTTCTTC	CASTTGGEQFF
-	-	TRBV6-2/TRBV6-3	TRBJ1-6	TGTGCCAGCAGTTATATCAGGGGTGGCAATTCACCCCTCCACTTT	CASSYIRGGNSPLHF
-	-	TRBV5-1	TRBJ1-4	TGCGCCAGCAGCTTTAACCCCCAGGGCGAAAATGAAAAACTGTTTTTT	CASSFNPQGENEKLFF
-	-	TRBV4-2	TRBJ1-2	TGTGCCAGCAGCCAAGTGGGGGGAGATGGCTACACCTTC	CASSQVGGDGYTF
-	-	TRBV7-2	TRBJ2-3	TGTGCCAGCAGCTTCTTCGAATATGAGGGCCAATATACGCAGTATTTT	CASSFFEYEGQYTQYF
-	-	TRBV5-6	TRBJ1-1	TGTGCCAGCAGCTTGTACAGGGCCTCGTGGGCTTTCTTT	CASSLYRASWAFF
-	TRBD1	TRBV19	TRBJ1-2	TGTGCCAGTAGTGCCGGACAGGTTAGAAGTGGCTACACCTTC	CASSAGQVRSGYTF
-	-	TRBV30	TRBJ2-7	TGTGCCTGGAGATCTATGAGCTCCTACGAGCAGTACTTC	CAWRSMSSYEQYF
-	-	TRBV9	TRBJ2-1	TGTGCCAGCAGCGTAGCAACGGGGGACTACAATGAGCAGTTCTTC	CASSVATGDYNEQFF
-	TRBD2	TRBV6-4	TRBJ2-2	TGTGCCAGCAGTCCGGGACTAGCGGACACCGGGGAGCTGTTTTTT	CASSPGLADTGELFF
-	-	TRBV12-5	TRBJ2-7	TGTGCTAGTGGTTCCGGGACACTCTTCTCAGAGCAGTACTTC	CASGSGTLFSEQYF
-	-	TRBV7-9	TRBJ2-3	TGTGCCAGCTCCGGTCAGGGGGGCGGAATGGATACGCAGTATTTT	CASSGQGGGMDTQYF
-	-	TRBV11-2	TRBJ2-1	TGTGCCAGCAGCTCTGCCCTCCAGGGGGGATACAATGAGCAGTTCTTC	CASSSALQGGYNEQFF
-	TRBD1	TRBV3-1/TRBV3-2	TRBJ1-2	TGTGCCAGCAGTCGACAGGGATTAAACTATGGCTACACCTTC	CASSRQGLNYGYTF
-	TRBD1	TRBV4-1	TRBJ1-2	TGCGCCAGCAGTACGAACAGTAAAGGGGGACAGACGAGACAGGGCTACACCTTC	CASSTNSKGGQTRQGYTF
once	-	TRBV4-1	TRBJ1-2	TGCGCCAGCAGCCAAGAAACTCTATGGGGCTACACCTTC	CASSQETLWGYTF
-	TRBD1	TRBV6-5	TRBJ1-2	TGTGCCAGCAGGGGGAACAGGGGGGCTGTCGGCTACACCTTC	CASRGNRGAVGYTF
-	-	TRBV5-1	TRBJ2-6	TGCGCCAGCAGCTTGGACAGACCCGTCAACGTCCTGACTTTC	CASSLDRPVNVLTF
-	TRBD1	TRBV12-5	TRBJ2-7	TGTGCTAGTGGTTTCCGGGACAGGGACTTATTAGAGCAGTACTTC	CASGFRDRDLLEQYF
-	-	TRBV29-1	TRBJ1-2	TGCAGCGTTGAAAGCACGGCAGGGGCCTATGGCTACACCTTC	CSVESTAGAYGYTF
-	-	TRBV27	TRBJ1-4	TGTGCCAGCAGACCACTGGACAGTTATGCAACTAATGAAAAACTGTTTTTT	CASRPLDSYATNEKLFF
-	-	TRBV9	TRBJ2-2	TGTGCCAGCAGCGTAAACCCACTTTTGAACACCGGGGAGCTGTTTTTT	CASSVNPLLNTGELFF
-	TRBD2	TRBV27	TRBJ2-1	TGTGCCAGCAGTTCGGGACTAGCGTTCCATGAGCAGTTCTTC	CASSSGLAFHEQFF
-	TRBD2	TRBV2	TRBJ2-3	TGTGCCAGCAGTGGCTCAGCGGGGGTGGCAGATACGCAGTATTTT	CASSGSAGVADTQYF
-	-	TRBV9	TRBJ1-1	TGTGCCAGCAGCGTCGACTCCTTCCCAACTGAAGCTTTCTTT	CASSVDSFPTEAFF
few	-	TRBV5-6	TRBJ2-1	TGTGCCAGCAGCCATGGGCACCACTCCGCCCAGCAGTTCTTC	CASSHGHHSAQQFF
-	TRBD1	TRBV6-5	TRBJ2-7	TGTGCCAGCAGTTACTCTCACGACAGGGCTAAAAACGAGCAGTACTTC	CASSYSHDRAKNEQYF
-	-	TRBV12-3/TRBV12-4	TRBJ1-1	TGTGCCAGCACCTTTGGGGGGATGACTGAAGCTTTCTTT	CASTFGGMTEAFF